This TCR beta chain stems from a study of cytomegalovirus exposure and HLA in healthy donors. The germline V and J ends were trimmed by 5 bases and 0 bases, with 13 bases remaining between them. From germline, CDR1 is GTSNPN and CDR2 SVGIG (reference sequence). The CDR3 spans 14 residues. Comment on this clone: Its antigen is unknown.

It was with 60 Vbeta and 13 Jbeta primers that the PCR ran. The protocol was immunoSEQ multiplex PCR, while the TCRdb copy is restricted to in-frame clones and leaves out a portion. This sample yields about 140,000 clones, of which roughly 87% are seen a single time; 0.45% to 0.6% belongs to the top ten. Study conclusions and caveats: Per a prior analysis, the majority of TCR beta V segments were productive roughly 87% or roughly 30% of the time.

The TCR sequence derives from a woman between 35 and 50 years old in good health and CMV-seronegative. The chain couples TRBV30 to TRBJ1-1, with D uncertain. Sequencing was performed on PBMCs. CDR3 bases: TGTGCCTGGGGGCTGTCACCTATGAACACTGAAGCTTTCTTT. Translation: CAWGLSPMNTEAFF.